This T cell receptor beta chain is drawn from a study of T cell responses to AZD1222 COVID-19 vaccine. CDR1 and CDR2 (germline): SNHLY, FYNNEI. Between the trimmed V and J ends, which lost 6 bases and 4 bases, there was a span of 10 bases. The CDR3 loop spans 13 amino acids. The protocol was immunoSEQ multiplex PCR, while the TCRdb copy is restricted to in-frame clones and leaves out a portion. The sample holds 150,000 to 200,000 clones, 92% seen once. This TCR derives from an adult who received the AZD1222 COVID-19 vaccine. Material: peripheral blood, obtained 28 days after the second AZD1222 dose. The chain has TRBV2 and TRBJ2-1; possibly TRBD1 for D (6 bases). The CDR3 bases are TGTGCCAGCAGACCCGGACAGTACAATGAGCAGTTCTTC. Translating it yields CASRPGQYNEQFF.